This TCR beta chain was captured by sequencing in a study of CD8 T cells in ankylosing spondylitis. This CDR3 is 13 amino acids long. Germline loops: CDR1 SGHRS, CDR2 YFSETQ. The ends lost 0 bases at V and 7 bases at J; junction bases unmatched: 3. This clonotype was recorded at least ten times. The antigen is unknown. Quantitative molecular-barcoded 5'-RACE generated the TCR beta libraries. TCRdb fed the 5' RACE reads into MiXCR, producing one record per CDR3 protein. In the table there are 750,000 to 850,000 distinct CDR3 sequences, approximately 12% of which are singletons. Study findings and constraints: Reactive arthritis synovial fluid and blood previously showed some of these motif variants. Apparently characteristic of ankylosing spondylitis blood was a TCR beta motif (under ten highly homologous variants).

The sample consisted of blood, either unsorted or a sorted T cell fraction (not recorded which). This clonotype was obtained from a male donor with ankylosing spondylitis. This chain connects TRBV5-1 to TRBJ1-1; 7 bases map to TRBD1. CDR3 protein: CASSLGQGDEAFF. CDR3 bases: TGCGCCAGCAGCTTGGGACAGGGTGATGAAGCTTTCTTT.